Sequencing of this TCR beta chain was carried out in a study of shared clonotypes between healthy human individuals. As regards this clone: Other nucleotide sequences from this sample produce the same CDR3.

Evenly divided among several immunoSEQ plates was the genomic DNA of each subset. Some clones are missing from TCRdb's copy, which holds only in-frame ones; the method was immunoSEQ multiplex PCR. Here the sample spans roughly 2 million clones, about 95% being singletons. Trimming removed 2 bases from V and 3 bases from J, with 8 bases in between. Looked up from germline, CDR1 is MNHNS and CDR2 is SASEGT. CDR3 size: 13 residues. The chain has TRBV6-1 and TRBJ2-7, with D perhaps TRBD1 (6 bases). Sequencing used naive CD4+ T cells sorted from blood. Indicated subset: CD45RA+ positively selected. This clonotype originated in a young man in good health. The CDR3 DNA sequence: TGTGCCAGCAGTGAAATCAGGGGCTACGAGCAGTACTTC. Translated, it gives CASSEIRGYEQYF.